This TCR beta chain was sequenced for a study of T cell responses to AZD1222 COVID-19 vaccine. Generated by immunoSEQ multiplex PCR, the TCRdb table keeps only in-frame clones and is missing some. The data contain about 180,000 clones, approximately 94% of them singletons. To note about this clone: Antigen specificity is unknown.

Findings and limits, study-wide: Repertoires were obtained only post-peak T cell response. There were mostly white British donors and more females than males, and clonal diversity was possibly underestimated. Nearly half of spike-specific TCRs reportedly target variant regions that are unmutated in the B.1.351 and B.1.1.7 variants.

The CDR3 runs to 16 residues. The V and J ends lost 3 bases and 3 bases respectively, with 17 bases between them. The germline CDR1 and CDR2 sequences are MNHEY and SMNVEV (reference sequence). This sequence was found in an adult who received the AZD1222 COVID-19 vaccine. Material: peripheral blood, obtained 28 days after the second AZD1222 dose. V gene TRBV27 combines with J gene TRBJ1-2, with TRBD1 as a possible D gene (5 bases). DNA of the CDR3: TGTGCCAGCAGTTTTCGACAGAACAAGAGGGACTATGGCTACACCTTC. This translates into CASSFRQNKRDYGYTF.